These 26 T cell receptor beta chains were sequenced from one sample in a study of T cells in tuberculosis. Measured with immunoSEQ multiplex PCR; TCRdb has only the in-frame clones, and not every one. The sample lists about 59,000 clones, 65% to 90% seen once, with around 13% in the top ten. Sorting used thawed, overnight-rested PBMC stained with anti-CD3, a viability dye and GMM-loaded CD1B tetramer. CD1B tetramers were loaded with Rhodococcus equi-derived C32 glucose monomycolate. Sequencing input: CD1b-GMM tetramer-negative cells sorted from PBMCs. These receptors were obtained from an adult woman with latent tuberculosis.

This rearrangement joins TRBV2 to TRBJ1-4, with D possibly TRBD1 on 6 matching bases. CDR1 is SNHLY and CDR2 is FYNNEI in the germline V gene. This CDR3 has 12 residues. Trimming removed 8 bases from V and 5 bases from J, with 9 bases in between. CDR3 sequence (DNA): TGTGCCAGCGGCCAGGGGAATGAAAAACTGTTTTTT. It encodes CASGQGNEKLFF.

The chain's CDR3 is CASSMEGYEQFF. The CDR3 nucleotides read TGTGCCAGTAGTATGGAGGGGTACGAGCAGTTCTTC. The rearrangement joins TRBV19 to TRBJ2-1; TRBD2 is a possible D gene (6 bases). This CDR3 is built from 12 residues. V was clipped by 3 bases and J by 10 bases, with 10 bases between them. CDR1 LNHDA and CDR2 SQIVND come from the germline V gene (reference sequence). Full variable domain (remainder filled in from reference TRBV19 and TRBJ2-1): DGGITQSPKYLFRKEGQNVTLSCEQNLNHDAMYWYRQDPGQGLRLIYYSQIVNDFQKGDIAEGYSVSREKKESFPLTVTSAQKNPTAFYLCASSMEGYEQFFGPGTRLTVL.

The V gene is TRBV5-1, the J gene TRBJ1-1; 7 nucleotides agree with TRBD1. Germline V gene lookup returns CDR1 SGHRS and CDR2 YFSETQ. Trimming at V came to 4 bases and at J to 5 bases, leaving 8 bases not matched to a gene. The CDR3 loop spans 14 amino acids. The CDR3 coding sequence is TGCGCCAGCAGCATGACAGGGTCGAGGACTGAAGCTTTCTTT. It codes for CASSMTGSRTEAFF.

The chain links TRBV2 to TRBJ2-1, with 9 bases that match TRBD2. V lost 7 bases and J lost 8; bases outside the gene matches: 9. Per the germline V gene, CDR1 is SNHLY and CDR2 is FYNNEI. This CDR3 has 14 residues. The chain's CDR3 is CASIRGRVGDEQFF. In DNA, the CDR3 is TGTGCCAGCATCCGCGGGAGGGTAGGGGATGAGCAGTTCTTC.

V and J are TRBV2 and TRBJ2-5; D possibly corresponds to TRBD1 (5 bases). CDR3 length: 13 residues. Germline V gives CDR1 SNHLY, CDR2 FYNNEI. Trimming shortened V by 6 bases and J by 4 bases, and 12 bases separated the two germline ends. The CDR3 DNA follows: TGTGCCAGCAGGAAGGGCAGGGCAGAGACCCAGTACTTC. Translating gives CASRKGRAETQYF.

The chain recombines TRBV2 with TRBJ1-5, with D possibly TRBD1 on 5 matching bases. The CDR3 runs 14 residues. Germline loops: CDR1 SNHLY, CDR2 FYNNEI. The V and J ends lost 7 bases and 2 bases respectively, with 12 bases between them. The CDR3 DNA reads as TGTGCCAGCAAACCAGGGTTGGGCAATCAGCCCCAGCATTTT. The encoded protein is CASKPGLGNQPQHF.

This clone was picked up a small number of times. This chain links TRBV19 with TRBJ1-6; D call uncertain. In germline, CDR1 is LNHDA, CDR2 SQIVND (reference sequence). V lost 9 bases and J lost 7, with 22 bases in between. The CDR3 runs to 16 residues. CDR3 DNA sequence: TGTGCCAGCCGCGGGCAGCCGAATCATAGGAATTCACCCCTCCACTTT. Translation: CASRGQPNHRNSPLHF.

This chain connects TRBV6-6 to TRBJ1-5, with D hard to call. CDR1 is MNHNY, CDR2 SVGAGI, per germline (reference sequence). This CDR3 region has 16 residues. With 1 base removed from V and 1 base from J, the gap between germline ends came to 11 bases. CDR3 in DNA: TGTGCCAGCAGTTACTTGGGCAAGGTAAGCAATCAGCCCCAGCATTTT. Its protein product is CASSYLGKVSNQPQHF.

The CDR3 DNA sequence: TGTGCCACCAGGACACCGGGACAGCCCTACGAGCAGTACTTC. It codes for CATRTPGQPYEQYF. This rearrangement joins TRBV15 to TRBJ2-7, with TRBD1 matching 7 bases. J lost 2 bases, V lost 6 bases, and 7 bases had no gene match. The germline V gene has CDR1 LNHNV and CDR2 YYDKDF (reference sequence). The CDR3 sequence is 14 residues long.

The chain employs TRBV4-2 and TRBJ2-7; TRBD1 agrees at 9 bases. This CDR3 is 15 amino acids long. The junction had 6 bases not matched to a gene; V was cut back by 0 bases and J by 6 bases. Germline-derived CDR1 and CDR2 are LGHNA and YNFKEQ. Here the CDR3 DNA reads TGTGCCAGCAGCCAAGATCGACAGGGGGGGCTCGAGCAGTACTTC. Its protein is CASSQDRQGGLEQYF.

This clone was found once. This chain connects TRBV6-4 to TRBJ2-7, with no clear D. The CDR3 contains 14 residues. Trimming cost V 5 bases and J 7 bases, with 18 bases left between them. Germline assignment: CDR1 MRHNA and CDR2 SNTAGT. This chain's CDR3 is CASSLQPSLGEQYF. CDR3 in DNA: TGTGCCAGCAGTTTACAGCCGTCCTTGGGTGAGCAGTACTTC.

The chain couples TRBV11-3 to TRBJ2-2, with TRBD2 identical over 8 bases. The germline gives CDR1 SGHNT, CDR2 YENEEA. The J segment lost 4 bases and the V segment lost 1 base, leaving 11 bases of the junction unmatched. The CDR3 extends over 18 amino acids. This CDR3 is CASSLALAGSGGTGELFF. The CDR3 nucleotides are TGTGCCAGCAGCTTAGCTCTAGCGGGCTCGGGGGGCACCGGGGAGCTGTTTTTT.

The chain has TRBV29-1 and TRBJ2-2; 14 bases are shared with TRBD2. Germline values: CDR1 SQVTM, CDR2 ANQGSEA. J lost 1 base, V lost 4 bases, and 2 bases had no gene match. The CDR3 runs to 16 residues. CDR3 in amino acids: CSVGTSGGLNTGELFF. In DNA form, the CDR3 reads TGCAGCGTTGGGACTAGCGGGGGGCTGAACACCGGGGAGCTGTTTTTT.

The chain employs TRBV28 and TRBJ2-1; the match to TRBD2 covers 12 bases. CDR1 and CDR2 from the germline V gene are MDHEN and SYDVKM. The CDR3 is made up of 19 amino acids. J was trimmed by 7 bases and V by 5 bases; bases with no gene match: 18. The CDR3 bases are TGTGCCAGCAGTCCTTCCCTAGCGGGAGGGGCCTTTGTTTGGAATGAGCAGTTCTTC. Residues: CASSPSLAGGAFVWNEQFF. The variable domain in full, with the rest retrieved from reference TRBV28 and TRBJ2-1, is DVKVTQSSRYLVKRTGEKVFLECVQDMDHENMFWYRQDPGLGLRLIYFSYDVKMKEKGDIPEGYSVSREKKERFSLILESASTNQTSMYLCASSPSLAGGAFVWNEQFFGPGTRLTVL.

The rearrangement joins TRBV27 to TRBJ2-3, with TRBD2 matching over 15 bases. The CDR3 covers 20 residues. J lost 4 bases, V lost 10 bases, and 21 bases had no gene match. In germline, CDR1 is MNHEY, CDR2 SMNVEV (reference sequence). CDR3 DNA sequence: TGTGCCACCTCACCCCACCGGTGGACTAGCGGGGGGGCGACCGCAGATACGCAGTATTTT. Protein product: CATSPHRWTSGGATADTQYF.

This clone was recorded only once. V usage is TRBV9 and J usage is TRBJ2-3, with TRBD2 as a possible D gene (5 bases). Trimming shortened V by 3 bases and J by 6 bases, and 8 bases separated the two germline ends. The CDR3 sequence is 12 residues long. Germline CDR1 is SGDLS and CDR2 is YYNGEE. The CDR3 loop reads CASSGRWDTQYF. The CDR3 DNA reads TGTGCCAGCAGCGGGAGGTGGGATACGCAGTATTTT.

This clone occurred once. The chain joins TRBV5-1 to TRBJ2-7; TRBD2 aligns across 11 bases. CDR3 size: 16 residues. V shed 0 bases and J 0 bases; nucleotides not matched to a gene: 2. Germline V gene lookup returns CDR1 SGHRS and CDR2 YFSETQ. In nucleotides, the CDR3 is TGCGCCAGCAGCTTGGAACTAGCGGGAGCCTCCTACGAGCAGTACTTC. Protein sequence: CASSLELAGASYEQYF.

CDR3 amino acids: CASSQGRELSYEQYF. The CDR3 DNA reads TGCGCCAGCAGCCAAGGAAGAGAACTCTCCTACGAGCAGTACTTC. V and J are TRBV4-1 and TRBJ2-7; D uncertain. The germline CDR1 and CDR2 sequences are MGHRA and YSYEKL. The CDR3 has 15 residues. V gave up 1 base and J gave up 0 bases, with 10 bases separating them.

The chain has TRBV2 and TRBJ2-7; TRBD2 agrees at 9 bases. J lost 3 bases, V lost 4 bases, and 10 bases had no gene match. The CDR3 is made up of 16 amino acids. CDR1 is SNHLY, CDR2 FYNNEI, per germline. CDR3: CASSGGSGGAGYEQYF. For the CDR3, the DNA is TGTGCCAGCAGTGGTGGTAGCGGGGGTGCCGGCTACGAGCAGTACTTC.

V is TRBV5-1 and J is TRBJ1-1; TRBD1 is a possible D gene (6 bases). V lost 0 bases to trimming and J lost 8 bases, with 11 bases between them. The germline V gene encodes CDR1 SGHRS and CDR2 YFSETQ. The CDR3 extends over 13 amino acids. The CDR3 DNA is TGCGCCAGCAGCTTGGTTCTGGGGACAGAAGCTTTCTTT. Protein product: CASSLVLGTEAFF. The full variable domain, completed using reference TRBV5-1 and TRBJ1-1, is KAGVTQTPRYLIKTRGQQVTLSCSPISGHRSVSWYQQTPGQGLQFLFEYFSETQRNKGNFPGRFSGRQFSNSRSEMNVSTLELGDSALYLCASSLVLGTEAFFGQGTRLTVV.

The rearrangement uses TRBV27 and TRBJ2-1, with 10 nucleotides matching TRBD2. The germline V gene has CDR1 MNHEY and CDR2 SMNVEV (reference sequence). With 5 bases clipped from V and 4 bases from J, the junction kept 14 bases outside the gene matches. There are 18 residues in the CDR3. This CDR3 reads CASSPETAPAGGYNEQFF. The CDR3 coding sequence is TGTGCCAGCAGTCCCGAGACGGCCCCAGCGGGAGGGTACAATGAGCAGTTCTTC.

CDR3 sequence (DNA): TGTGCCAGCAGCAAAATCCTAGCGGGTCAACCGTACGAGCAGTACTTC. Translated: CASSKILAGQPYEQYF. The chain employs TRBV21-1 and TRBJ2-7; no DNA check was done on the table's D call, TRBD2. TRBV21-1 is recorded as a pseudogene. CDR3 length equals 16 residues.

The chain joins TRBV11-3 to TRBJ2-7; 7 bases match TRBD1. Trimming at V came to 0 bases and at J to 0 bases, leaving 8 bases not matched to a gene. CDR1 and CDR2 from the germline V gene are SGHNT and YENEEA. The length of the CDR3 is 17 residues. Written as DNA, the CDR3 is TGTGCCAGCAGCTTAGAAAGAGGGGGCGAACTCTCCTACGAGCAGTACTTC. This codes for CASSLERGGELSYEQYF.

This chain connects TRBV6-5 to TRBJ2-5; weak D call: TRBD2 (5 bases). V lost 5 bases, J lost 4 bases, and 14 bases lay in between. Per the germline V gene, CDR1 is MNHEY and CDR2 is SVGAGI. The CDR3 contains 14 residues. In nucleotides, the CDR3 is TGTGCCAGCAGTCCTGTGACTATGACAGAGACCCAGTACTTC. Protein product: CASSPVTMTETQYF.

The CDR3 DNA follows: TGTGCCAGTAGTCCGAGCAGGGACAAAAACATTCAGTACTTC. Translated: CASSPSRDKNIQYF. J is TRBJ2-4 and V is TRBV19, with D tentatively TRBD1 (5 bases). Trimming pared 5 bases from V and 3 bases from J, leaving 11 bases between. Looked up from germline, CDR1 is LNHDA and CDR2 is SQIVND (reference sequence). The CDR3 runs 14 residues.

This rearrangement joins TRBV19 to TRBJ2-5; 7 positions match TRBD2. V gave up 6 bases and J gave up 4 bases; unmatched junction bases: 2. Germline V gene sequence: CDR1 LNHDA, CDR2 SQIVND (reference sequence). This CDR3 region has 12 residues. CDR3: CASSGGRETQYF. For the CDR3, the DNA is TGTGCCAGTAGCGGGGGGAGAGAGACCCAGTACTTC.